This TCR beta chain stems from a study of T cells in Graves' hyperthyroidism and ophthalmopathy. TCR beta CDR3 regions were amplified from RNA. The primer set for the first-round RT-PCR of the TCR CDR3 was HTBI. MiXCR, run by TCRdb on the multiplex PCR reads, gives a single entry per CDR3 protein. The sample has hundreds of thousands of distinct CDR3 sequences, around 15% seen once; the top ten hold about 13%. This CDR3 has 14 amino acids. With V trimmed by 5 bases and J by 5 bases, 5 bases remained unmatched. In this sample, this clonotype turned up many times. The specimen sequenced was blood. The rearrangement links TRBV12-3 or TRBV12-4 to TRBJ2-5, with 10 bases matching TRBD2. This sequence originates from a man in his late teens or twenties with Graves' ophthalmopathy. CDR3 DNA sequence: TGTGCCAGCAGTAAGCGGGGGGGCGCGGAGACCCAGTACTTC. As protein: CASSKRGGAETQYF.